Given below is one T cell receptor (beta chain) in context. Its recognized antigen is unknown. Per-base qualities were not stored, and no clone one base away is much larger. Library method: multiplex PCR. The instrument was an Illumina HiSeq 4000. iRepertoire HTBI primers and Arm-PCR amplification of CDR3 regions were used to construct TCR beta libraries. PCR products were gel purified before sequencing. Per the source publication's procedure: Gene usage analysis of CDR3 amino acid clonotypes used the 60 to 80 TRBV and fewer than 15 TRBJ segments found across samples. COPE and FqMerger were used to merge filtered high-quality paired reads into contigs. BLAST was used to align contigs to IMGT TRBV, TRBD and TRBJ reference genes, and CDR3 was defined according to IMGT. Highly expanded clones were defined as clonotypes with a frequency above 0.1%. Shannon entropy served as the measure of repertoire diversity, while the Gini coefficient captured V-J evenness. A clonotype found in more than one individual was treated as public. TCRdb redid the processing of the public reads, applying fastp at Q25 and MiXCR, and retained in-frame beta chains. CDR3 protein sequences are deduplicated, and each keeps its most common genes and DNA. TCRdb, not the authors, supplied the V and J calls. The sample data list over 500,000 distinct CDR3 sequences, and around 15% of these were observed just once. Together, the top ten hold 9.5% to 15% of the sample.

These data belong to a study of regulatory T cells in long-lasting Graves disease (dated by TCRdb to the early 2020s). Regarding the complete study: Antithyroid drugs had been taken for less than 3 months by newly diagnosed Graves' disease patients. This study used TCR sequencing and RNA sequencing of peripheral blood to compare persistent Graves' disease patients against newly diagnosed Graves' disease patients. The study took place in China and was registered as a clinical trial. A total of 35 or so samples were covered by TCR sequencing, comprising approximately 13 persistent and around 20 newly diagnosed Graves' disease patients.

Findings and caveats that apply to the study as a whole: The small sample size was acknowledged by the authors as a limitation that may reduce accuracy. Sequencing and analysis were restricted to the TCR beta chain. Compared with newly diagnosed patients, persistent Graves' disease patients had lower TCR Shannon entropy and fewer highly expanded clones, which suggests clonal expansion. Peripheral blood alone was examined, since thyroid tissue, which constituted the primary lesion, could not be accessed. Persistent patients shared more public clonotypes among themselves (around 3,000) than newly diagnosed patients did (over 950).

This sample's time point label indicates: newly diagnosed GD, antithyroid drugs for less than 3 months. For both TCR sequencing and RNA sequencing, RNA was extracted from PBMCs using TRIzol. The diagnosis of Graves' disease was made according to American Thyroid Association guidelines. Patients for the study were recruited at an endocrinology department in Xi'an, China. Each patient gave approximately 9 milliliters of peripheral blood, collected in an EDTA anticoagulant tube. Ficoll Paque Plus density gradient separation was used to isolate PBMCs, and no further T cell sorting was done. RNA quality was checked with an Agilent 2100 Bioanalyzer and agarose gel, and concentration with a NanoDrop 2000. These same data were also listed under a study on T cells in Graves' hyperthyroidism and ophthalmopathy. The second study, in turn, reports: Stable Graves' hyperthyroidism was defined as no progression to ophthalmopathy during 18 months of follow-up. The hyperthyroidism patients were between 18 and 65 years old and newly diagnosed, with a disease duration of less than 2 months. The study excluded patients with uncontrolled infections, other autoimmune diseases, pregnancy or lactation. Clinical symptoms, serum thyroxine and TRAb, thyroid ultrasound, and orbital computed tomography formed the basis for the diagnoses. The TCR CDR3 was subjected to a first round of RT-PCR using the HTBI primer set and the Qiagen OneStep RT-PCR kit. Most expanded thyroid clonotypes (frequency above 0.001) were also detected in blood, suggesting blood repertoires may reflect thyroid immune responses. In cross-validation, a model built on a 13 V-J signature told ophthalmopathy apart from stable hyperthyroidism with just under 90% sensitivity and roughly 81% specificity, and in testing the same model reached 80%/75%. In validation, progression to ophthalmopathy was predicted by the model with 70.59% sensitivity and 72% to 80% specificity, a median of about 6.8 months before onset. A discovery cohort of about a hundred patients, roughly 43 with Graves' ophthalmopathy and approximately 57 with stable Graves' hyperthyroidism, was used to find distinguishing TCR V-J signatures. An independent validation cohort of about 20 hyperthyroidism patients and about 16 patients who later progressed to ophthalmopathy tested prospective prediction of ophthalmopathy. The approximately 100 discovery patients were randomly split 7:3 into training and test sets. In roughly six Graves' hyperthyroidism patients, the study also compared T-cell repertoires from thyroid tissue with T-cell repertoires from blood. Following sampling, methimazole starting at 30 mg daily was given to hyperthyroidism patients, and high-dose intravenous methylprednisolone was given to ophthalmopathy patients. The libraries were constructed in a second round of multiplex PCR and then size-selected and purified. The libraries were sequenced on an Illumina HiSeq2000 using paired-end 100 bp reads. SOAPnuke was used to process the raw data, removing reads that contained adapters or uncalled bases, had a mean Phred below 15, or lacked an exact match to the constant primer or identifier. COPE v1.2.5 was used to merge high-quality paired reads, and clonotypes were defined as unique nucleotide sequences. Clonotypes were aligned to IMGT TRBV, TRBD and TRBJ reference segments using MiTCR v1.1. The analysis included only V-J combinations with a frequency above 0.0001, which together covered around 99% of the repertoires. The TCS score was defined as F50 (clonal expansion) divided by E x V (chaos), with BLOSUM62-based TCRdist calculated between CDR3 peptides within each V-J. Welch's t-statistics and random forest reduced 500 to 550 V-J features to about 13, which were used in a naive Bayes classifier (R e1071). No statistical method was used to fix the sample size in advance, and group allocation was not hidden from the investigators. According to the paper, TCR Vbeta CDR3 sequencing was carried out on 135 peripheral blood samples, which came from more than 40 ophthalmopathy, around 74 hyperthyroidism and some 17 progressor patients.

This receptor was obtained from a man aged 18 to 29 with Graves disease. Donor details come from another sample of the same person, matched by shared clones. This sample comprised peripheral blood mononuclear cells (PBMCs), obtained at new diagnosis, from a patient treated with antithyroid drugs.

The CDR3 protein sequence reads: CASSLKGWGEKLFF. The sequence in DNA is TGTGCCAGCAGTTTAAAGGGGTGGGGAGAAAAACTGTTTTTT. This sequence uses TRBV28 and TRBJ1-4, and perhaps TRBD1 as D gene, on 5 matching bases. V and J are truncated by 2 bases and 8 bases respectively, leaving an intervening sequence of 12 bases. From the cysteine through the phenylalanine, the CDR3 covers 14 amino acids. Kept here is only the CDR3 DNA, which spans 42 bases and is read in frame from base 1. CDR1 and CDR2 are read off the germline V gene as MDHEN and SYDVKM.